The next 25 T cell receptor beta chains were all read from a single sample in a study of T cell responses to AZD1222 COVID-19 vaccine. TCRdb keeps only in-frame clones here, not all; method: immunoSEQ multiplex PCR. In the table there are about 170,000 clones, 80% to 95% of which are singletons. The specimen was peripheral blood, collected on day 0 of AZD1222 vaccination. The receptors stem from an adult in good health.

V usage is TRBV27 and J usage is TRBJ1-1; 8 positions agree with TRBD1. The V gene end was trimmed by 6 bases and the J gene end by 3 bases; junction bases not matched to a gene: 6. Looked up from germline, CDR1 is MNHEY and CDR2 is SMNVEV (reference sequence). This CDR3 contains 14 residues. As DNA, the CDR3 is TGTGCCAGCAGCGATCGACAGGGGCACACTGAAGCTTTCTTT. Translation: CASSDRQGHTEAFF.

The chain carries TRBV18 and TRBJ2-5, with unresolved D. Germline CDR1 reads KGHSH; CDR2 reads LQKENI. Between the trimmed V and J ends, which lost 4 bases and 9 bases, there was a span of 9 bases. The CDR3 contains 11 residues. The CDR3 loop is CASSLKKAQYF. The CDR3 region has the DNA TGTGCCAGCTCACTAAAGAAGGCCCAGTACTTC.

CDR3 residues: CSAPRNEKLFF. Written as DNA, the CDR3 is TGCAGTGCGCCCCGAAATGAAAAACTGTTTTTT. V and J are TRBV20-1 and TRBJ1-4; no reliable D call. The CDR3 has 11 amino acids. V dropped 6 bases and J dropped 5 bases, with 7 bases sitting between them. Per the germline V gene, CDR1 is DFQATT and CDR2 is SNEGSKA (reference sequence).

The chain employs TRBV28 and TRBJ1-5; D may be TRBD1 (5 bases). Germline CDR1 reads MDHEN; CDR2 reads SYDVKM. This CDR3 region has 14 residues. V was shortened by 6 bases and J by 2 bases, with 11 bases between the two germline ends. CDR3 DNA sequence: TGTGCCAGCAGCTTCCTCAGGGGCAATCAGCCCCAGCATTTT. It codes for CASSFLRGNQPQHF. The full variable domain, in which reference TRBV28 and TRBJ1-5 provide the parts outside the CDR3, is DVKVTQSSRYLVKRTGEKVFLECVQDMDHENMFWYRQDPGLGLRLIYFSYDVKMKEKGDIPEGYSVSREKKERFSLILESASTNQTSMYLCASSFLRGNQPQHFGDGTRLSIL.

The gene calls are TRBV30 and TRBJ1-2; D is perhaps TRBD1 (5 bases). This CDR3 has 13 amino acids. V lost 8 bases, J lost 3 bases, and 16 bases lay in between. Per germline, CDR1 GTSNPN and CDR2 SVGIG (reference sequence). The CDR3 protein is CAGTRQLDYGYTF. The CDR3 DNA reads TGTGCCGGGACCAGACAGTTAGACTATGGCTACACCTTC.

The chain is built from TRBV6-5 and TRBJ2-7; 13 positions match TRBD2. The CDR3 runs to 15 residues. The J segment lost 6 bases and the V segment lost 5 bases, leaving 7 bases of the junction unmatched. The germline V gene encodes CDR1 MNHEY and CDR2 SVGAGI. The CDR3 here is CASSRTSGSPGEQYF. The CDR3 DNA is TGTGCCAGCAGTCGGACTAGCGGGAGTCCGGGCGAGCAGTACTTC.

Comment on this clone: In the same sample, other DNA sequences code for this CDR3. The J gene is TRBJ1-1, the V gene TRBV3-1 (or the pseudogene TRBV3-2); D is unresolved. This CDR3 has 13 residues. Germline V lookup: CDR1 LGHDT, CDR2 YNNKEL (reference sequence). Trimming shortened V by 0 bases and J by 4 bases, and 6 bases separated the two germline ends. As DNA, the CDR3 is TGTGCCAGCAGCCAAGATAGGGCCACTGAAGCTTTCTTT. Translating gives CASSQDRATEAFF.

The genes are TRBV12-3 or TRBV12-4 and TRBJ2-1, with a possible D match to TRBD2 (6 bases). This CDR3 spans 13 amino acids. Trimming took off 1 base at V and 8 bases at J, with 9 bases between the two ends. The CDR3 here is CASSLVGRHEQFF. The CDR3 DNA reads as TGTGCCAGCAGTTTAGTCGGGAGACATGAGCAGTTCTTC.

The chain employs TRBV12-5 and TRBJ1-5, with 7 bases lining up with TRBD1. With 3 bases clipped from V and 1 base from J, the junction kept 9 bases outside the gene matches. The CDR3 loop spans 17 amino acids. Looked up from germline, CDR1 is LGHNT and CDR2 is FRNRAP. CDR3 bases: TGTGCTAGTGGTTTCTCCTCCGGGACAGAAAGCAATCAGCCCCAGCATTTT. It codes for CASGFSSGTESNQPQHF.

V usage is TRBV24-1 and J usage is TRBJ2-2; D possibly uses TRBD1 or TRBD2 (5 bases each). The V end lost 3 bases, the J end lost 5 bases, and 9 bases lay between the germline ends. Germline V gene data show CDR1 as KGHDR and CDR2 as SFDVKD. CDR3 length: 14 amino acids. DNA for the CDR3: TGTGCCACCAGTGATGGGGGTTGGACCGGGGAGCTGTTTTTT. This sequence encodes CATSDGGWTGELFF.

The rearrangement uses TRBV2 and TRBJ2-7; 9 nucleotides align to TRBD2. V gave up 6 bases and J gave up 5 bases; unmatched junction bases: 2. This CDR3 has 12 residues. The germline V gene has CDR1 SNHLY and CDR2 FYNNEI. The CDR3 bases are TGTGCCAGCAGAGGACTAGCGAACGAGCAGTACTTC. Encoded protein: CASRGLANEQYF.

This sequence joins TRBV6-5 and TRBJ1-1, with D possibly being TRBD1 (6 bases). CDR1 and CDR2 (germline): MNHEY, SVGAGI. Trimming took 5 bases from V and 2 from J, leaving 15 bases between them. The CDR3 is 15 amino acids. The CDR3 region has the DNA TGTGCCAGCAGTCCATGGACAGATCGAAACACTGAAGCTTTCTTT. Protein product: CASSPWTDRNTEAFF.

This rearrangement joins TRBV7-6 to TRBJ2-2, with no clear D. Trimming shortened V by 5 bases and J by 7 bases, and 11 bases separated the two germline ends. CDR1 is SGHVS, CDR2 FNYEAQ, per germline. This CDR3 spans 13 amino acids. The CDR3 spells CASSRLEGGELFF. Written as DNA, the CDR3 is TGTGCCAGCAGCCGATTAGAAGGCGGGGAGCTGTTTTTT.

This clone was seen just once. The chain links TRBV11-2 to TRBJ2-5; 9 bases align to TRBD2. Germline V gives CDR1 SGHAT, CDR2 FQNNGV. The CDR3 loop spans 16 amino acids. J was trimmed by 2 bases and V by 5 bases; bases with no gene match: 9. The CDR3 nucleotides read TGTGCCAGCAGCGGTACAAAGCGGGGGGCACAAGAGACCCAGTACTTC. As protein: CASSGTKRGAQETQYF.

The chain is built from TRBV21-1 and TRBJ2-5; TRBD2 was called by the table and not checked on the DNA. TRBV21-1 is recorded as a pseudogene. The CDR3 length is 16 residues. CDR3 in DNA: TGTGCCAGCAGCTCCTACTTACTAGCGGTACAAGAGACCCAGTACTTC. Protein: CASSSYLLAVQETQYF.

The chain joins TRBV29-1 to TRBJ1-1; TRBD1 agrees at 8 bases. V shed 6 bases and J 1 base; nucleotides not matched to a gene: 7. This CDR3 comprises 14 residues. Looked up from germline, CDR1 is SQVTM and CDR2 is ANQGSEA. The CDR3 nucleotides are TGCAGCGTGGGAGGACAGGGTGGGAACACTGAAGCTTTCTTT. This translates into CSVGGQGGNTEAFF.

This clone came up once. The chain couples TRBV19 to TRBJ2-2, with a possible D match to TRBD2 (5 bases). This CDR3 has 14 residues. V was clipped by 10 bases and J by 0 bases, with 12 bases between them. Per the germline V gene, CDR1 is LNHDA and CDR2 is SQIVND (reference sequence). CDR3 in amino acids: CAIRGPANTGELFF. The CDR3 nucleotides read TGTGCCATCCGGGGTCCGGCGAACACCGGGGAGCTGTTTTTT.

In this sample, this clone turned up a few times. This chain connects TRBV6-6 to TRBJ2-3; D not resolved. V lost 2 bases and J 6 bases, leaving 12 bases between the germline ends. Germline CDR1 MNHNY, CDR2 SVGAGI (reference sequence). This CDR3 region has 14 residues. The CDR3 loop reads CASSYPQAGDTQYF. The CDR3 DNA is TGTGCCAGCAGTTACCCACAAGCCGGGGATACGCAGTATTTT.

The chain joins TRBV11-2 to TRBJ2-2, with 7 bases aligning to TRBD1. Unmatched junction bases numbered 4, after V lost 6 bases and J lost 3 bases. In germline, CDR1 is SGHAT, CDR2 FQNNGV. The CDR3 is 14 amino acids. CDR3 nucleotide sequence: TGTGCCAGCAGGGGACAGAGTTACACCGGGGAGCTGTTTTTT. Amino acid sequence: CASRGQSYTGELFF.

The genes are TRBV6-1 and TRBJ2-7, with 10 bases aligning to TRBD1. This CDR3 is built from 15 residues. Looked up from germline, CDR1 is MNHNS and CDR2 is SASEGT. Trimming cost V 2 bases and J 6 bases; bases outside gene matches: 7. The CDR3 region is CASSEPLGQGSEQYF. Written as DNA, the CDR3 is TGTGCCAGCAGTGAACCCTTGGGACAGGGGAGCGAGCAGTACTTC.

This clone has more than one count but fewer than ten. This sequence joins TRBV5-1 and TRBJ2-7, with 11 bases aligning to TRBD1. Germline CDR1 reads SGHRS; CDR2 reads YFSETQ. The CDR3 is 14 amino acids. The trim removed 1 base at V and 6 bases at J, leaving 3 bases unmatched. The CDR3 reads CASSLWTGGVEQYF. DNA of the CDR3: TGCGCCAGCAGCTTGTGGACAGGGGGCGTCGAGCAGTACTTC.

The rearrangement uses TRBV12-5 and TRBJ1-1; unclear D gene. The CDR3 contains 13 residues. Germline V CDR1 and CDR2: LGHNT, FRNRAP. The ends were cut back, 7 bases at V and 2 bases at J, with 11 bases in the middle. The CDR3 is CASALRFNTEAFF. The CDR3 DNA reads TGTGCTAGTGCCCTTCGATTCAACACTGAAGCTTTCTTT.

The chain combines TRBV7-3 with TRBJ2-3; 9 bases agree with TRBD1. Trimming at V came to 5 bases and at J to 4 bases, leaving 7 bases not matched to a gene. This CDR3 region has 15 residues. CDR1 is SGHTA, CDR2 FQGTGA, per germline. DNA of the CDR3: TGTGCCAGCAGCCTAAACAGGGGGCTGTCAGATACGCAGTATTTT. It yields the protein CASSLNRGLSDTQYF.

The V call is TRBV9, the J call TRBJ1-1; 8 nucleotides agree with TRBD1. Germline V gene lookup returns CDR1 SGDLS and CDR2 YYNGEE. This CDR3 is built from 15 residues. V was pared by 0 bases and J by 5 bases, with 6 bases of the junction left unmatched. CDR3: CASSVAPTGGTEAFF. In DNA form, the CDR3 reads TGTGCCAGCAGCGTAGCCCCTACAGGGGGTACTGAAGCTTTCTTT.

The gene calls are TRBV27 and TRBJ1-1; 7 bases fit TRBD1. V lost 4 bases and J lost 6; bases outside the gene matches: 5. The length of the CDR3 is 13 residues. Germline CDR1 MNHEY, CDR2 SMNVEV (reference sequence). The CDR3 loop reads CASSSNRGSEAFF. The CDR3 nucleotides read TGTGCCAGCAGTTCAAACAGGGGCTCTGAAGCTTTCTTT.